This T cell receptor (beta chain) comes out of a study of Ad26.COV2.S vaccination and SARS-CoV-2 variants (dated by TCRdb to about 2021). With respect to the entire study: Vaccine-arm donors came from COV1001, a multicentre, randomized, double-blind, placebo-controlled phase I-IIa trial of Ad26.COV2.S in healthy adults. Trial participants were randomized into five groups of five: low-dose or high-dose Ad26.COV2.S given once or twice, or placebo on both occasions. TCRbeta repertoire sequencing served as the tool for gauging how specific and how broad the SARS-CoV-2-reactive T cell receptors were following Ad26.COV2.S vaccination. Investigators remained blinded to trial group allocation during experiments and outcome assessment. The TCR-sequenced set comprised approximately 30 samples: some 19 Ad26.COV2.S vaccine recipients, 5 placebo recipients and 8 SARS-CoV-2 convalescent individuals. Dosing of Ad26.COV2.S was intramuscular, at either 5x10^10 or 1x10^11 viral particles, delivered as one shot or as two shots spaced 56 days apart.

The paper as a whole reports these results and caveats: According to the authors, total T cell responses may have been underestimated by the TCR breadth and depth analyses. After vaccination, spike-specific CD8+ and CD4+ T cell responses were reported to show substantial breadth. Compared with placebo recipients, Ad26.COV2.S recipients showed higher spike-specific TCR breadth (P = 0.0014). The study lacked the statistical power to compare responses across vaccine doses or regimens. Vaccine and placebo recipients had comparable non-spike TCR breadth, which fits with the vaccine containing only spike.

The immunoSEQ Assay was used to sequence TCRbeta CDR3 regions. After extraction, genomic DNA underwent amplification by bias-controlled multiplex PCR, followed by high-throughput sequencing. The study's own analysis went as follows. To quantify the absolute abundance of every unique TCRbeta CDR3 region, sequences were collapsed and filtered. T cell fraction was estimated by normalization of TCRbeta template counts to usable DNA, with usable DNA being measured through amplification of reference genes present in all nucleated cells. Repertoire TCRs were annotated as SARS-CoV-2-specific by exact matching of V gene, CDR3 amino acid sequence and J gene to a known reactive TCR set. The reference SARS-CoV-2 TCR set came from MIRA and was filtered for enrichment in COVID-19-positive ImmuneCODE repertoires, removing public or cross-reactive TCRs. Based on the MIRA antigens, annotated TCRs were further analysed at the level of specific ORF or position within ORF. Breadth was defined as annotated unique rearrangements over total unique productive rearrangements; depth was the summed frequency of those rearrangements. Two-sided Wilcoxon rank-sum tests were applied when comparing TCR breadth between groups. This is the immuneACCESS table as TCRdb keeps it, with only in-frame sequences that have V and J called. A part of the clones is gone; compared with another copy, unresolved V genes explain less than half, and the rest is unexplained. V and J calls plus clone size are reproduced from that table; the DNA served to infer D and trimming. The sample profile shows about 390,000 clones; approximately 86% of them were found once. Approximately 3.7% of the sample comes from the top ten.

The treatment or condition label, read with the paper, signifies: around 19 received Ad26.COV2.S at low or high dose, single or two shots; 5 received placebo; per-sample allocation not given. Repertoires of vaccine and placebo recipients were sequenced from samples taken on day 63 after the first injection. In Cohort 1b, about 25 adults aged 18-55 years were enrolled at a single site in Boston, USA, between 29 July and 7 August 2020. Ad26.COV2.S was a replication-incompetent adenovirus type 26 vector that expressed a prefusion-stabilized SARS-CoV-2 spike protein derived from the original Wuhan strain. The germline V gene yields SNHLY for CDR1 and FYNNEI for CDR2. CDR3 length: 12 amino acids, cysteine to phenylalanine. This entry keeps only the CDR3 DNA: 36 bases, framed from base 1. V is clipped by 7 bases and J by 5 bases, and the sequence between their germline boundaries is 11 bases long. Remarks on this clone: Which antigen it targets is not known. Base qualities were left out, and no much larger clone turns up one base away.

Specimen: peripheral blood, collected in a trial of Ad26.COV2.S vaccine versus placebo. Here the chain combines TRBV2 and TRBJ1-1; the D region possibly corresponds to TRBD1 (6 bases align). This receptor was obtained from a person between 18 and 65 years old who received the Ad26.COV2.S COVID-19 vaccine or a placebo. The bases are TGTGCCAGCACCGGGGGCTATACTGAAGCTTTCTTT. This codes for CASTGGYTEAFF.